These T cell receptor beta chains were read from a single sample in a study of cytomegalovirus exposure and HLA in healthy donors. Only in-frame clones appear in the TCRdb table, and some are missing; sequencing was by immunoSEQ multiplex PCR. The repertoire holds about 81,000 clones, with 70% to 85% as singletons. Sequencing was performed on PBMCs. These receptors were taken from a man aged 50 to 59 in good health and CMV-seropositive. The CDR3 runs from the conserved cysteine through the conserved F or W. The order of the fields is clone size, V gene, J gene, D gene, CDR3 protein, CDR3 DNA. D genes are given only for firm matches. Only some rows state a clone size, as once, few, many or a class for expanded clones.

NA	TRBV29-1	TRBJ2-3	NA	CSADGGTSTDTQYF	TGCAGCGCTGATGGCGGGACGTCGACAGATACGCAGTATTTT
NA	TRBV9	TRBJ1-2	NA	CASSVDTSSDYTF	TGTGCCAGCAGCGTAGACACTAGCTCTGACTACACCTTC
NA	TRBV27	TRBJ2-7	TRBD2	CASSPLRELYEQYF	TGTGCCAGCAGTCCCTTGCGGGAGCTCTACGAGCAGTACTTC
NA	TRBV19	TRBJ1-2	TRBD1	CASSSSGQGNSNYGYTF	TGTGCCAGTAGCTCATCGGGACAGGGGAACTCTAACTATGGCTACACCTTC
NA	TRBV9	TRBJ1-2	NA	CASSGGLYGYTF	TGTGCCAGCAGTGGAGGGCTTTATGGCTACACCTTC
NA	TRBV19	TRBJ2-1	NA	CASSIGWEGAHEQFF	TGTGCCAGTAGTATTGGGTGGGAAGGGGCCCATGAGCAGTTCTTC
NA	TRBV6-1	TRBJ2-7	TRBD2	CASSDSWASGRSSYEQYF	TGTGCCAGCAGTGATAGTTGGGCTAGCGGGAGGAGCTCCTACGAGCAGTACTTC
NA	TRBV19	TRBJ2-1	NA	CASSIYRVRYNEQFF	TGTGCCAGTAGTATTTACAGAGTGAGATACAATGAGCAGTTCTTC
NA	TRBV10-2	TRBJ2-1	NA	CASSALLHNEQFF	TGCGCCAGCAGTGCCCTACTGCACAATGAGCAGTTCTTC
NA	TRBV7-9	TRBJ2-7	TRBD1	CSSSLGQGLEQYF	TGTTCCAGCAGCTTAGGACAGGGTCTAGAGCAGTACTTC
NA	TRBV11-2	TRBJ2-1	TRBD2	CASSPNTGTSKYNEQFF	TGTGCCAGCAGCCCCAATACTGGGACTAGCAAGTACAATGAGCAGTTCTTC
NA	TRBV11-3	TRBJ2-7	NA	CASASLRIYEQYF	TGTGCCAGCGCTTCCCTTAGAATATACGAGCAGTACTTC
NA	TRBV11-1	TRBJ1-4	NA	CASSIYGEKLFF	TGTGCCAGCAGCATCTACGGTGAAAAACTGTTTTTT
NA	TRBV5-1	TRBJ1-2	NA	CASSSPGVEGYTF	TGCGCCAGCAGCTCCCCAGGGGTAGAGGGCTACACCTTC
NA	TRBV20-1	TRBJ2-7	NA	CSARGGYEQYF	TGCAGTGCTAGAGGGGGCTACGAGCAGTACTTC
NA	TRBV10-3	TRBJ2-3	TRBD2	CAISARLALGTDTQYF	TGTGCCATCAGTGCAAGACTAGCCCTAGGGACAGATACGCAGTATTTT
once	TRBV7-9	TRBJ2-7	NA	CSSSPRSGDYEQYF	TGTTCCAGCAGCCCCAGGTCGGGGGACTACGAGCAGTACTTC
NA	TRBV5-1	TRBJ2-7	NA	CASSRTPVLSYEQYF	TGCGCCAGCAGCCGGACTCCAGTATTGTCCTACGAGCAGTACTTC
NA	TRBV11-2	TRBJ2-7	NA	CASSLVTSEQYF	TGTGCCAGCAGCTTAGTTACTTCCGAGCAGTACTTC
NA	TRBV7-9	TRBJ2-6	NA	CASSWPFRGDSGANGLTF	TGTGCCAGCAGCTGGCCTTTTAGAGGAGACTCTGGGGCCAACGGCCTGACTTTC
NA	TRBV2	TRBJ2-2	NA	CASSEAPQRELFF	TGTGCCAGCAGTGAAGCGCCACAAAGGGAGCTGTTTTTT
NA	TRBV7-2	TRBJ1-1	NA	CASSPSTGVNTEAFF	TGTGCCAGCAGCCCGTCGACAGGAGTGAACACTGAAGCTTTCTTT
NA	TRBV18	TRBJ2-7	NA	CASSPGLPVSEQYF	TGTGCCAGCTCACCTGGGCTTCCAGTAAGCGAGCAGTACTTC
NA	TRBV6-5	TRBJ1-1	NA	CASIKGQGNTEAFF	TGTGCCAGCATCAAGGGGCAGGGTAACACTGAAGCTTTCTTT
NA	TRBV2	TRBJ2-1	NA	CASTRLRNEQFF	TGTGCCAGCACCCGACTGCGCAATGAGCAGTTCTTC